This record concerns one T cell receptor beta chain sequence. Terminally differentiated effector memory CD45RA+ cells were excluded from the naive CD8 cells, which were CD45RO-negative and positively selected for CCR7. V shed 3 bases and J 3 bases; nucleotides not matched to a gene: 2. Germline CDR1 SGHVS, CDR2 FNYEAQ. CDR3 length: 13 residues. The data belong to a study of shared clonotypes between healthy human individuals. Method: immunoSEQ multiplex PCR; TCRdb's copy keeps in-frame clones and lacks some. The data contain around 600,000 clones, more than 95% of them seen just once; the ten biggest clones take up 0.3%.

The sample was naive CD8+ T cells sorted from blood. The source of this sequence is a man between 25 and 39 years old in good health. The rearrangement links TRBV7-6 to TRBJ2-7; 7 bases fit TRBD1. CDR3 sequence reads: CASSLWDSYEQYF. The CDR3, as DNA: TGTGCCAGCAGCTTGTGGGACAGCTACGAGCAGTACTTC.